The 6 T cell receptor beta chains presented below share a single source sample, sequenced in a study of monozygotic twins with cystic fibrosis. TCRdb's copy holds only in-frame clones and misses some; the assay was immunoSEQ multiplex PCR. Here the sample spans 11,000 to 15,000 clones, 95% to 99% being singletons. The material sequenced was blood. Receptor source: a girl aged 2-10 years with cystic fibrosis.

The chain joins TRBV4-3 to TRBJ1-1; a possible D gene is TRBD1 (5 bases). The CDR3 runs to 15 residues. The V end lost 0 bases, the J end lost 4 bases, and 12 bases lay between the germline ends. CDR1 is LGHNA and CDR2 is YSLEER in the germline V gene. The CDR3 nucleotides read TGCGCCAGCAGCCAAGATGTGGGGGGAGTCACTGAAGCTTTCTTT. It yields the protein CASSQDVGGVTEAFF.

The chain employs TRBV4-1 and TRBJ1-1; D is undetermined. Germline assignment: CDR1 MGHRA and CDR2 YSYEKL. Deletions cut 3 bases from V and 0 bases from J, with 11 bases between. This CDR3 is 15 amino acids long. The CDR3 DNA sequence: TGCGCCAGCAGCCAGAGCCCCGGGATGAACACTGAAGCTTTCTTT. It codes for CASSQSPGMNTEAFF.

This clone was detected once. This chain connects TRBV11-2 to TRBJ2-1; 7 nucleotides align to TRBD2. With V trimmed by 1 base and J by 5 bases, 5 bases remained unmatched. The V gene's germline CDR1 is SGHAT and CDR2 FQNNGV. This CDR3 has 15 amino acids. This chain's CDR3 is CASSLGASGNNEQFF. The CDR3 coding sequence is TGTGCCAGCAGCTTAGGGGCTAGCGGCAACAATGAGCAGTTCTTC.

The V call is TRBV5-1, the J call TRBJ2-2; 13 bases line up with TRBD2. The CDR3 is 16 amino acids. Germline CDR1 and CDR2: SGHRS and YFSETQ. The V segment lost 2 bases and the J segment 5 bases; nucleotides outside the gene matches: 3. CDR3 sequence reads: CASSFGLAGATGELFF. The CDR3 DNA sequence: TGCGCCAGCAGCTTCGGACTAGCGGGAGCAACCGGGGAGCTGTTTTTT.

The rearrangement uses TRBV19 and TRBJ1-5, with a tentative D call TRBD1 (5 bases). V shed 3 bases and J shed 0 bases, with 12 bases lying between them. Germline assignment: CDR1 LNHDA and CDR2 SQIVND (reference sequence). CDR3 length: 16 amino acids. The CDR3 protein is CASSISGGDSNQPQHF. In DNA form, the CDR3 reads TGTGCCAGTAGTATCTCGGGAGGGGATAGCAATCAGCCCCAGCATTTT.

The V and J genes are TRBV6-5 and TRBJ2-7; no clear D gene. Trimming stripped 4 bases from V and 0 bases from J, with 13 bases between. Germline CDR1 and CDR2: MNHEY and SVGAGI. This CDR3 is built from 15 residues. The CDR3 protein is CASSLKASLSYEQYF. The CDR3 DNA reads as TGTGCCAGCAGTTTAAAGGCGAGTCTCTCCTACGAGCAGTACTTC.